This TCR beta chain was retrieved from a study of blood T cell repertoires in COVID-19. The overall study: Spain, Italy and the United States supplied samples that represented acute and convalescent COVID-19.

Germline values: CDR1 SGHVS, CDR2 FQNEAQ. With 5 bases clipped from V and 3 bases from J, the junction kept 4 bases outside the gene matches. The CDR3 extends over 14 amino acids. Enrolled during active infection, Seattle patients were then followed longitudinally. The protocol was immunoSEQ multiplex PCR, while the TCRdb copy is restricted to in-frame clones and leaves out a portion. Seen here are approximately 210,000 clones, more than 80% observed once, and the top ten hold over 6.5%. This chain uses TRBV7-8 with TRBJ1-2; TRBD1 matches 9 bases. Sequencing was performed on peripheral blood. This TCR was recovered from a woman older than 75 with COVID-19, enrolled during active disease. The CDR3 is CASSPRTGDYGYTF. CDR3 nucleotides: TGTGCCAGCAGCCCTAGGACAGGGGACTATGGCTACACCTTC.